This T cell receptor beta chain stems from a study of T cell responses to AZD1222 COVID-19 vaccine. Sequencing used immunoSEQ multiplex PCR; TCRdb keeps in-frame clones, though not all of them. This sample carries approximately 140,000 clones, over 80% of them seen once, and the ten largest clones take about 3%. V lost 0 bases and J 3 bases, leaving 9 bases between the germline ends. This CDR3 region has 15 residues. Germline CDR1 reads SGDLS; CDR2 reads YYNGEE. The chain has TRBV9 and TRBJ2-2; D not certain. Sequenced material: peripheral blood, taken on day 0 of MenACWY control vaccination. This TCR came from an adult in good health. CDR3 residues: CASSVGHSDTGELFF. The CDR3 DNA reads as TGTGCCAGCAGCGTAGGCCATTCCGACACCGGGGAGCTGTTTTTT.